The entry below describes one T cell receptor (beta chain). Its specificity is unknown. This record belongs to a study of cytomegalovirus exposure and HLA in healthy donors. Study-wide findings and caveats: It was in a later analysis that TCR association rates were seen to vary by HLA locus, highest for DRB1 and lowest for HLA-C. High sensitivity and specificity were reportedly achieved when the classifier diagnosed cytomegalovirus status. Most TCR sequences were rare, but some public TCRs occurred in many donors. The study designated 150 or so TCR beta chains cytomegalovirus-associated.

The PCR was carried out with 60 Vbeta primers and 13 Jbeta primers. Profiled with immunoSEQ multiplex PCR; TCRdb holds only in-frame clones, not every one. The sample comprises about 170,000 clones, nearly 80% of which are singletons, and about 1% rests with the top ten. Germline V gene lookup returns CDR1 GTSNPN and CDR2 SVGIG (reference sequence). Trimming removed 5 bases from V and 7 bases from J; junction bases left unmatched: 8. The CDR3 spans 13 residues. Sequencing was done on a sample of PBMCs. The source is a woman aged 50 to 60 in good health and CMV-seropositive. This chain joins TRBV30 and TRBJ1-2; 9 bases map to TRBD1. CDR3 bases: TGTGCCTGGGCCACAGGGGGCGCGGGTGGCTACACCTTC. It yields the protein CAWATGGAGGYTF.